One and the same sample provided the 28 T cell receptor beta chains below, sequenced in a study of beta chain features in type 1 diabetes. Investigators reverse transcribed all isolated RNA, so they sequenced expressed TCRB transcripts. Using immunoSEQ multiplex PCR, the repertoire was profiled, and TCRdb retains in-frame clones only, with some absent. The data contain hundreds of thousands of clones, 15% to 20% of them singletons. Sequences were obtained from naive CD4+ T cells from blood. The receptors were gathered from a young woman in good health.

V usage is TRBV7-9 and J usage is TRBJ2-3; 8 bases align to TRBD2. Germline V gene data show CDR1 as SEHNR and CDR2 as FQNEAQ (reference sequence). Losses at the gene ends were 1 base for V and 2 bases for J; bases not matched to a gene: 2. The CDR3 is made up of 15 amino acids. CDR3 sequence reads: CASSLGSGITDTQYF. The DNA of the CDR3 is TGTGCCAGCAGCTTAGGTAGCGGGATCACAGATACGCAGTATTTT. Looking up the rest from reference TRBV7-9 and TRBJ2-3 gives the full variable domain: DTGVSQNPRHKITKRGQNVTFRCDPISEHNRLYWYRQTLGQGPEFLTYFQNEAQLEKSRLLSDRFSAERPKGSFSTLEIQRTEQGDSAMYLCASSLGSGITDTQYFGPGTRLTVL.

The V gene is TRBV28, the J gene TRBJ2-7; D not resolved. CDR1 is MDHEN, CDR2 SYDVKM, per germline. This CDR3 region has 16 residues. V lost 7 bases, J lost 3 bases, and 22 bases lay in between. The CDR3 spells CASNKKLTSSLYEQYF. The CDR3 nucleotides are TGTGCCAGCAACAAAAAACTCACCAGCTCTCTCTACGAGCAGTACTTC.

The CDR3 DNA is TGTGCCAGCAGTTCCGGGACCGGGACCTACGAGCAGTACTTC. Amino acids: CASSSGTGTYEQYF. The rearrangement uses TRBV6-1 and TRBJ2-5; D might be TRBD1 or TRBD2, each matching 5 bases. TRBJ2-7 matches the DNA end more closely, so the J call is doubtful. Germline assignment: CDR1 MNHNS and CDR2 SASEGT. The CDR3 is 14 amino acids.

The chain links TRBV18 to TRBJ2-5, with 12 bases matching TRBD2. Germline V gene sequence: CDR1 KGHSH, CDR2 LQKENI. The junction had 4 bases not matched to a gene; V was cut back by 0 bases and J by 2 bases. This CDR3 spans 17 amino acids. The CDR3 is CASSPPRLAGAQETQYF. DNA of the CDR3: TGTGCCAGCTCACCACCCCGACTAGCGGGAGCGCAAGAGACCCAGTACTTC.

There are a few counts of this clone. V and J are TRBV2 and TRBJ2-5; 9 bases are shared with TRBD1. Germline CDR1 SNHLY, CDR2 FYNNEI. The CDR3 extends over 14 amino acids. J was trimmed by 7 bases and V by 6 bases; bases with no gene match: 9. Written as DNA, the CDR3 is TGTGCCAGCAGCAGGACAGGGGTCGTGGGGACCCAGTACTTC. This codes for CASSRTGVVGTQYF.

The CDR3: CASSPNRGKYYGYTF. CDR3 bases: TGTGCCAGCTCACCAAATAGGGGGAAGTACTATGGCTACACCTTC. V usage is TRBV18 and J usage is TRBJ1-2; tentatively, D is TRBD1 (6 bases). V was shortened by 2 bases and J by 3 bases, with 13 bases between the two germline ends. CDR1 and CDR2 from the germline V gene are KGHSH and LQKENI. This CDR3 has 15 residues.

This clone was recorded once. The junction departs from germline at one end; a sequencing error may be responsible. The chain has TRBV10-3 and TRBJ2-5; D not resolved. Germline values: CDR1 ENHRY, CDR2 SYGVKD. The CDR3 covers 13 residues. CDR3 sequence (DNA): TGTGCCAGCAGTGTGAGAAACCAAGAGACCCAGTACTTC. Translated, it gives CASSVRNQETQYF.

CDR3 sequence (DNA): TGTGCCAGCAGAGTCTCCTCTAAGACTGAAGCTTTCTTT. Translating it yields CASRVSSKTEAFF. The chain uses TRBV28 and TRBJ1-1; the D is unclear. V gave up 6 bases and J gave up 5 bases, with 13 bases separating them. Germline loops: CDR1 MDHEN, CDR2 SYDVKM. The CDR3 totals 13 residues.

This clone appeared a few times. V is TRBV6-1 and J is TRBJ2-7; 10 nucleotides agree with TRBD2. V gave up 6 bases and J gave up 12 bases; unmatched junction bases: 14. The CDR3 extends over 14 amino acids. CDR1 and CDR2 (germline): MNHNS, SASEGT. The CDR3 DNA follows: TGTGCCAGCAGCCCAAGCGGGAGGGCCCCAGTTCCGTACTTC. Translating it yields CASSPSGRAPVPYF.

This clone showed up just a few times. The chain combines TRBV6-5 with TRBJ2-5; TRBD2 is a possible D gene (6 bases). Germline V gene data show CDR1 as MNHEY and CDR2 as SVGAGI. The V gene lost 4 bases and the J gene lost 5 bases, with 17 bases spanning the gap. The CDR3 has 15 residues. The CDR3 DNA sequence: TGTGCCAGCAGTTCTCTTGGAGGGGCGGGGGAGACCCAGTACTTC. It encodes CASSSLGGAGETQYF.

This clone has a handful of counts. The J gene is TRBJ2-5, the V gene TRBV7-8; D ambiguous. The CDR3 runs 15 residues. CDR1 SGHVS and CDR2 FQNEAQ come from the germline V gene. V shed 0 bases and J shed 5 bases, with 13 bases lying between them. CDR3 sequence: CASSLARRRWETQYF. CDR3 bases: TGTGCCAGCAGCTTAGCGCGCAGGCGGTGGGAGACCCAGTACTTC.

The gene calls are TRBV28 and TRBJ2-1; D remains ambiguous. Trimming cost V 2 bases and J 3 bases, with 11 bases left between them. Germline assignment: CDR1 MDHEN and CDR2 SYDVKM. This CDR3 comprises 15 residues. The CDR3: CASSLQPKNYNEQFF. CDR3 DNA sequence: TGTGCCAGCAGTTTACAGCCGAAAAACTACAATGAGCAGTTCTTC.

The CDR3 sequence is CASRGSRLQFQYF. The CDR3 DNA is TGCGCCAGCCGCGGGAGTAGACTTCAATTTCAGTATTTT. The chain has TRBV10-2 and TRBJ2-3; TRBD2 agrees at 7 bases. The CDR3 covers 13 residues. With 8 bases clipped from V and 12 bases from J, the junction kept 14 bases outside the gene matches. CDR1 and CDR2 from the germline V gene are WSHSY and SAAADI.

The gene calls are TRBV7-9 and TRBJ2-1; no clear D gene. V lost 2 bases to trimming and J lost 9 bases, with 5 bases between them. Germline CDR1 SEHNR, CDR2 FQNEAQ (reference sequence). The CDR3 consists of 11 residues. The CDR3, as DNA: TGTGCCAGCAGCTTATCTGGTGAGCAGTTCTTC. It encodes CASSLSGEQFF. The full variable domain, in which reference TRBV7-9 and TRBJ2-1 provide the parts outside the CDR3, is DTGVSQNPRHKITKRGQNVTFRCDPISEHNRLYWYRQTLGQGPEFLTYFQNEAQLEKSRLLSDRFSAERPKGSFSTLEIQRTEQGDSAMYLCASSLSGEQFFGPGTRLTVL.

The chain links TRBV27 to TRBJ2-1; 7 nucleotides agree with TRBD1. CDR1 is MNHEY and CDR2 is SMNVEV in the germline V gene (reference sequence). The V segment lost 1 base and the J segment 2 bases; nucleotides outside the gene matches: 5. The CDR3 length is 16 residues. The CDR3 region has the DNA TGTGCCAGCAGTTTATATCGGGACAGAACCTACAATGAGCAGTTCTTC. As protein: CASSLYRDRTYNEQFF.

In this sample, this clone turned up a few times. This chain joins TRBV10-3 and TRBJ2-2, with 11 bases matching TRBD2. This CDR3 has 17 residues. The V gene's germline CDR1 is ENHRY and CDR2 SYGVKD. After removal of 6 bases from V and 6 bases from J, the junction contained 12 bases not matched to a gene. CDR3 region: CAISLTSGRLGAGELFF. The DNA for the CDR3 is TGTGCCATCAGCCTCACTAGCGGGAGATTAGGGGCCGGGGAGCTGTTTTTT.

The J gene is TRBJ2-7, the V gene TRBV10-3; D is ambiguous. The V end was cut by 7 bases, the J end by 6 bases, with 13 bases between. This CDR3 region has 12 residues. CDR1 is ENHRY, CDR2 SYGVKD, per germline. This CDR3 reads CAITTRNGEQYF. CDR3 bases: TGTGCCATCACCACCCGCAATGGCGAGCAGTACTTC.

This clone was seen only a few times. V gene TRBV15 combines with J gene TRBJ2-5, with a possible D match to TRBD2 (5 bases). Germline V gene lookup returns CDR1 LNHNV and CDR2 YYDKDF (reference sequence). Trimming cost V 0 bases and J 2 bases, with 13 bases left between them. This CDR3 contains 16 residues. The CDR3 coding sequence is TGTGCCACCAGCAGAGACCTCAGTAGCGCACAAGAGACCCAGTACTTC. It translates to CATSRDLSSAQETQYF. The full variable domain, with the rest looked up from reference TRBV15 and TRBJ2-5, is DAMVIQNPRYQVTQFGKPVTLSCSQTLNHNVMYWYQQKSSQAPKLLFHYYDKDFNNEADTPDNFQSRRPNTSFCFLDIRSPGLGDTAMYLCATSRDLSSAQETQYFGPGTRLLVL.

For this clone: Distinct nucleotide sequences in the sample also encode this CDR3. The gene calls are TRBV18 and TRBJ2-5; D possibly matches TRBD1 or TRBD2 (5 bases each). CDR3 length: 13 amino acids. Trimming cost V 1 base and J 2 bases, with 5 bases left between them. Germline CDR1 and CDR2: KGHSH and LQKENI. Here the CDR3 DNA reads TGTGCCAGCTCACCACGGGGGCAAGAGACCCAGTACTTC. This gives the protein CASSPRGQETQYF.

This rearrangement joins TRBV28 to TRBJ1-5; the D is unclear. V was shortened by 2 bases and J by 6 bases, with 11 bases between the two germline ends. Looked up from germline, CDR1 is MDHEN and CDR2 is SYDVKM. The CDR3 runs to 14 residues. The CDR3 sequence: CASSLGGGLQPQHF. CDR3 in DNA: TGTGCCAGCAGTTTAGGAGGTGGCCTTCAGCCCCAGCATTTT. The full variable domain, rest sourced from reference TRBV28 and TRBJ1-5, is DVKVTQSSRYLVKRTGEKVFLECVQDMDHENMFWYRQDPGLGLRLIYFSYDVKMKEKGDIPEGYSVSREKKERFSLILESASTNQTSMYLCASSLGGGLQPQHFGDGTRLSIL.

V usage is TRBV28 and J usage is TRBJ2-7; the D gene is possibly TRBD2 (5 bases). The germline V gene has CDR1 MDHEN and CDR2 SYDVKM. The germline V and J ends were trimmed by 4 bases and 6 bases, with 13 bases remaining between them. The CDR3 is made up of 13 amino acids. The CDR3 spells CASSSRTLGEQYF. The CDR3 DNA is TGTGCCAGCAGTTCCAGGACTCTCGGCGAGCAGTACTTC.

The chain employs TRBV11-2 and TRBJ2-1; D gene unclear. The germline V gene has CDR1 SGHAT and CDR2 FQNNGV. Trimming cost V 3 bases and J 7 bases, with 4 bases left between them. The CDR3 length is 11 residues. The CDR3 DNA reads TGTGCCAGCAGCTTGATGAATGAGCAGTTCTTC. It translates to CASSLMNEQFF.

In this sample, this clone turned up a few times. The gene calls are TRBV27 and TRBJ2-1; 10 bases are shared with TRBD2. CDR3 size: 18 residues. The germline V gene encodes CDR1 MNHEY and CDR2 SMNVEV (reference sequence). The trim removed 5 bases at V and 0 bases at J, leaving 10 bases unmatched. The CDR3 DNA reads TGTGCCAGCAGTCGCCCTTGGAGCGGGAGGGCCTCCTACAATGAGCAGTTCTTC. It encodes CASSRPWSGRASYNEQFF.

A few counts support this clone. The V and J genes are TRBV29-1 and TRBJ2-3, with a possible D match to TRBD1 (6 bases). This CDR3 has 14 amino acids. Trimming took 4 bases from V and 2 from J, leaving 13 bases between them. Germline V gene lookup returns CDR1 SQVTM and CDR2 ANQGSEA. CDR3 sequence: CSVVDRWDTDTQYF. The CDR3 nucleotides are TGCAGCGTTGTCGACAGGTGGGACACAGATACGCAGTATTTT.

V gene TRBV9 combines with J gene TRBJ2-6; the D gene is possibly TRBD2 (6 bases). The CDR3 length is 18 residues. Deletions cut 4 bases from V and 2 bases from J, with 19 bases between. CDR1 SGDLS and CDR2 YYNGEE come from the germline V gene. DNA for the CDR3: TGTGCCAGCAGCACAAGGGGTGGGGGGTCCCCTGGGGCCAACGTCCTGACTTTC. It translates to CASSTRGGGSPGANVLTF. Complete variable domain (other parts from reference TRBV9 and TRBJ2-6): DSGVTQTPKHLITATGQRVTLRCSPRSGDLSVYWYQQSLDQGLQFLIQYYNGEERAKGNILERFSAQQFPDLHSELNLSSLELGDSALYFCASSTRGGGSPGANVLTFGAGSRLTVL.

In its sample, this clone was seen a few times. In the same sample, other DNA sequences code for this CDR3. The chain joins TRBV7-2 to TRBJ2-1; D is possibly TRBD2 (5 bases). Looked up from germline, CDR1 is SGHTA and CDR2 is FQGNSA. The V and J ends lost 0 bases and 1 base respectively, with 7 bases between them. The CDR3 length is 15 residues. The CDR3 reads CASSLAGASYNEQFF. The CDR3 DNA is TGTGCCAGCAGCTTAGCGGGAGCATCCTACAATGAGCAGTTCTTC.

The gene calls are TRBV6-1 and TRBJ1-2; weak D call: TRBD1 (5 bases). This CDR3 region has 14 residues. Per the germline V gene, CDR1 is MNHNS and CDR2 is SASEGT. Between the trimmed V and J ends, which lost 0 bases and 7 bases, there was a span of 12 bases. The DNA for the CDR3 is TGTGCCAGCAGTGAAGCGTTAGACAGCGGTGGCTACACCTTC. Translated, it gives CASSEALDSGGYTF.

In this sample, this clone turned up a few times. The J gene is TRBJ2-5, the V gene TRBV29-1; D may be TRBD2 (5 bases). The CDR3 extends over 14 amino acids. The ends were cut back, 5 bases at V and 5 bases at J, with 18 bases in the middle. Germline CDR1 is SQVTM and CDR2 is ANQGSEA. CDR3 amino acids: CSVTDGSRGETQYF. The CDR3 region has the DNA TGCAGCGTTACCGACGGCAGCCGAGGGGAGACCCAGTACTTC.